What follows are 28 T cell receptor beta chains derived from one specimen sequenced in a study of chemoradiotherapy in HPV16-positive cancers. Method: immunoSEQ multiplex PCR; TCRdb's copy keeps in-frame clones and lacks some. This table has more than 7,500 clones, roughly 91% appearing once. The sample here was blood, taken from a patient who underwent chemoradiotherapy. All receptors derive from a human donor with HPV-associated anogenital cancer.

This chain joins TRBV7-2 and TRBJ2-2; a possible D gene is TRBD1 (6 bases). Germline CDR1 and CDR2: SGHTA and FQGNSA. This CDR3 contains 15 residues. V gave up 2 bases and J gave up 1 base, with 8 bases separating them. This CDR3 is CASSLKTGNTGELFF. DNA of the CDR3: TGTGCCAGCAGCTTAAAGACAGGGAACACCGGGGAGCTGTTTTTT.

The CDR3 nucleotides read TGCAGCGTCCAGGGGGGACTAGCGGGACTTTCGAAAGATGAGCAGTTCTTC. Its protein is CSVQGGLAGLSKDEQFF. The chain has TRBV29-1 and TRBJ2-1, with 13 nucleotides matching TRBD2. The V and J ends lost 6 bases and 8 bases, in that order; junction bases with no gene match: 16. The CDR3 spans 17 residues. Germline CDR1 SQVTM, CDR2 ANQGSEA.

The chain has TRBV2 and TRBJ1-4; TRBD1 aligns across 7 bases. The CDR3 runs to 15 residues. Germline values: CDR1 SNHLY, CDR2 FYNNEI. The V and J ends lost 7 bases and 3 bases, in that order; junction bases with no gene match: 8. The CDR3 here is CASIASGTANEKLFF. Here the CDR3 DNA reads TGTGCCAGCATTGCCTCCGGGACAGCTAATGAAAAACTGTTTTTT.

The chain couples TRBV14 to TRBJ1-2; D is perhaps TRBD1 (5 bases). This CDR3 comprises 15 residues. Trimming took off 0 bases at V and 3 bases at J, with 11 bases between the two ends. Looked up from germline, CDR1 is SGHDN and CDR2 is FVKESK. CDR3 nucleotide sequence: TGTGCCAGCAGCCAAGATGGGGACGTAGACTATGGCTACACCTTC. Its translation: CASSQDGDVDYGYTF.

The rearrangement links TRBV25-1 to TRBJ1-4; 10 nucleotides agree with TRBD1. The CDR3 runs to 13 residues. V gave up 11 bases and J gave up 6 bases; unmatched junction bases: 6. Germline CDR1 is MGHDK and CDR2 is SYGVNS. CDR3 residues: CASRDRGDEKLFF. CDR3 in DNA: TGTGCCTCTCGGGACAGGGGAGATGAAAAACTGTTTTTT.

The chain recombines TRBV4-1 with TRBJ1-5, with D perhaps matching TRBD1 (5 bases). The ends were cut back, 1 base at V and 8 bases at J, with 9 bases in the middle. Germline CDR1 reads MGHRA; CDR2 reads YSYEKL. The CDR3 totals 13 residues. CDR3 DNA sequence: TGCGCCAGCAGCCAAGTGTTGGGGGAGCCCCAGCATTTT. Amino acids: CASSQVLGEPQHF.

This sequence joins TRBV2 and TRBJ1-4, with TRBD1 identical over 9 bases. The V segment lost 6 bases and the J segment 5 bases; nucleotides outside the gene matches: 10. This CDR3 region has 16 residues. From germline, CDR1 is SNHLY and CDR2 FYNNEI. This CDR3 is CASSPLPGTGNEKLFF. DNA of the CDR3: TGTGCCAGCAGCCCTCTACCAGGGACAGGGAATGAAAAACTGTTTTTT.

A single count supports this clone. The chain carries TRBV4-1 and TRBJ2-1; D possibly corresponds to TRBD1 (5 bases). The CDR3 has 14 amino acids. Germline V gives CDR1 MGHRA, CDR2 YSYEKL. The germline V and J ends were trimmed by 3 bases and 8 bases, with 14 bases remaining between them. The DNA of the CDR3 is TGCGCCAGCAGCCACCAGGGTCCCCACGATGAGCAGTTCTTC. Protein: CASSHQGPHDEQFF.

The chain couples TRBV5-1 to TRBJ1-1; D unresolved. CDR3 length equals 16 residues. Germline V lookup: CDR1 SGHRS, CDR2 YFSETQ. V gave up 1 base and J gave up 0 bases, with 13 bases separating them. The CDR3, as DNA: TGCGCCAGCAGCTTGAGGGCAGGAGCTCTGAACACTGAAGCTTTCTTT. It codes for CASSLRAGALNTEAFF.

This rearrangement joins TRBV18 to TRBJ2-5; weak D call: TRBD1 (6 bases). The germline V gene has CDR1 KGHSH and CDR2 LQKENI. This CDR3 is 13 amino acids long. Trimming shortened V by 5 bases and J by 11 bases, and 18 bases separated the two germline ends. The CDR3 region is CASSTQGPTKQYF. The DNA of the CDR3 is TGTGCCAGCTCAACACAGGGACCTACGAAGCAGTACTTC.

This clone was detected a few times. This chain uses TRBV4-1 with TRBJ1-5; the match to TRBD1 covers 7 bases. Germline trimming cut 0 bases from V and 6 bases from J; bases unmatched to any gene: 2. Germline loops: CDR1 MGHRA, CDR2 YSYEKL. CDR3 length: 14 amino acids. The CDR3 spells CASSQDQGGQPQHF. For the CDR3, the DNA is TGCGCCAGCAGCCAAGACCAGGGGGGTCAGCCCCAGCATTTT.

This chain joins TRBV5-1 and TRBJ2-6, with D uncertain. The V and J ends lost 4 bases and 2 bases respectively, with 4 bases between them. Per germline, CDR1 SGHRS and CDR2 YFSETQ. The CDR3 contains 13 residues. CDR3 sequence reads: CASSIPGANVLTF. CDR3 nucleotides: TGCGCCAGCAGCATCCCTGGGGCCAACGTCCTGACTTTC.

The V gene is TRBV27, the J gene TRBJ2-2, with 10 bases that match TRBD2. The V gene's germline CDR1 is MNHEY and CDR2 SMNVEV (reference sequence). V was pared by 6 bases and J by 2 bases, with 6 bases of the junction left unmatched. There are 16 residues in the CDR3. The CDR3 region has the DNA TGTGCCAGCAGCCTTGGGACTAGCGTAAACACCGGGGAGCTGTTTTTT. Translated: CASSLGTSVNTGELFF.

This clone was counted only a few times. J is TRBJ2-7 and V is TRBV19; 11 nucleotides line up with TRBD2. Germline V lookup: CDR1 LNHDA, CDR2 SQIVND (reference sequence). V was clipped by 6 bases and J by 0 bases; unmatched bases: 4. This CDR3 region has 15 residues. CDR3 sequence (DNA): TGTGCCAGTAGCCTGGGACTAGCGGCCTCCTACGAGCAGTACTTC. Translating gives CASSLGLAASYEQYF. The whole variable domain, remainder taken from reference TRBV19 and TRBJ2-7, is DGGITQSPKYLFRKEGQNVTLSCEQNLNHDAMYWYRQDPGQGLRLIYYSQIVNDFQKGDIAEGYSVSREKKESFPLTVTSAQKNPTAFYLCASSLGLAASYEQYFGPGTRLTVT.

This chain connects TRBV18 to TRBJ2-3; 10 bases align to TRBD2. After removal of 5 bases from V and 3 bases from J, the junction contained 5 bases not matched to a gene. The CDR3 extends over 15 amino acids. The germline V gene has CDR1 KGHSH and CDR2 LQKENI. The CDR3: CASSVLAGSTDTQYF. The CDR3 nucleotides are TGTGCCAGCTCAGTACTAGCGGGGTCTACAGATACGCAGTATTTT.

This rearrangement joins TRBV5-5 to TRBJ1-5; D may be TRBD1 (5 bases). The CDR3 loop spans 13 amino acids. In germline, CDR1 is SGHKS, CDR2 YYEKEE (reference sequence). Deletions cut 4 bases from V and 4 bases from J, with 9 bases between. The CDR3 DNA follows: TGTGCCAGCAGCGGAGGGGAGAATCAGCCCCAGCATTTT. This encodes CASSGGENQPQHF.

The chain has TRBV6-4 and TRBJ1-2; 8 bases are shared with TRBD1. The ends lost 8 bases at V and 4 bases at J; junction bases unmatched: 12. Germline CDR1 reads MRHNA; CDR2 reads SNTAGT. The CDR3 consists of 15 residues. CDR3 in amino acids: CASATTGGSPYGYTF. The CDR3 DNA reads as TGTGCCAGCGCAACCACAGGGGGAAGCCCCTATGGCTACACCTTC.

Only one count was recorded for this clone. V gene TRBV11-2 combines with J gene TRBJ2-1, with D possibly being TRBD2 (6 bases). Germline V CDR1 and CDR2: SGHAT, FQNNGV. V was cut by 8 bases and J by 7 bases, with 12 bases left in between. This CDR3 is 12 amino acids long. The CDR3 sequence is CASGGENNEQFF. Written as DNA, the CDR3 is TGTGCCAGCGGCGGGGAAAATAATGAGCAGTTCTTC.

The gene calls are TRBV5-5 and TRBJ1-2, with 8 bases that match TRBD1. Looked up from germline, CDR1 is SGHKS and CDR2 is YYEKEE (reference sequence). The CDR3 loop spans 16 amino acids. The trim removed 4 bases at V and 4 bases at J, leaving 12 bases unmatched. The CDR3 coding sequence is TGTGCCAGCAGCCCAGGGGGCCAAACCCTATTCTATGGCTACACCTTC. It is translated as CASSPGGQTLFYGYTF.

V usage is TRBV6-6 and J usage is TRBJ1-4; D is possibly TRBD1 (6 bases). V gave up 8 bases and J gave up 4 bases, with 14 bases separating them. CDR1 is MNHNY, CDR2 SVGAGI, per germline (reference sequence). This CDR3 is 14 amino acids long. CDR3 loop: CASVRGPGNEKLFF. CDR3 nucleotide sequence: TGTGCCAGCGTGCGGGGGCCTGGTAATGAAAAACTGTTTTTT.

This clone was detected only once. Here the CDR3 reads CASSFYPDRKFSGRLYEQYF. The CDR3 DNA reads as TGCGCCAGCAGCTTCTATCCGGACAGGAAATTTAGCGGGAGACTCTACGAGCAGTACTTC. The chain carries TRBV5-1 and TRBJ2-7, with 9 nucleotides matching TRBD2. Germline CDR1 reads SGHRS; CDR2 reads YFSETQ. CDR3 length: 20 amino acids. V was clipped by 2 bases and J by 3 bases; unmatched bases: 21.

The rearrangement uses TRBV5-5 and TRBJ1-1; the D is unclear. Trimming shortened V by 5 bases and J by 0 bases, and 23 bases separated the two germline ends. The germline gives CDR1 SGHKS, CDR2 YYEKEE (reference sequence). The CDR3 sequence is 18 residues long. The CDR3 DNA is TGTGCCAGCAGGCCCCTTCGGGGTTTTAACGCTATGAACACTGAAGCTTTCTTT. It yields the protein CASRPLRGFNAMNTEAFF.

The CDR3 nucleotides are TGTGCCAGCTCACACGACAGGTCATTGAACACTGAAGCTTTCTTT. Translation: CASSHDRSLNTEAFF. The chain couples TRBV18 to TRBJ1-1; D may be TRBD1 (6 bases). Germline CDR1 KGHSH, CDR2 LQKENI. V was cut by 4 bases and J by 0 bases, with 12 bases left in between. The CDR3 loop spans 15 amino acids.

V is TRBV6-1 and J is TRBJ2-4; 7 bases are a match to TRBD1. The trim removed 4 bases at V and 3 bases at J, leaving 3 bases unmatched. The CDR3 covers 14 residues. Germline loops: CDR1 MNHNS, CDR2 SASEGT. The CDR3 nucleotides are TGTGCCAGCAGTGGACAGGGTTACAAAAACATTCAGTACTTC. Residues: CASSGQGYKNIQYF.

This chain connects TRBV18 to TRBJ2-1, with D hard to call. Germline V lookup: CDR1 KGHSH, CDR2 LQKENI. The CDR3 loop spans 14 amino acids. V lost 5 bases to trimming and J lost 8 bases, with 16 bases between them. CDR3 sequence (DNA): TGTGCCAGCTCATCGACGGAATACGGCGATGAGCAGTTCTTC. This encodes CASSSTEYGDEQFF.

This clone has a single count. The DNA for the CDR3 is TGTGCCACCAGCCGGCGACAGGGGGCGATAGGAAACACCATATATTTT. Residues: CATSRRQGAIGNTIYF. The genes are TRBV15 and TRBJ1-3, with 10 bases aligning to TRBD1. Germline CDR1 is LNHNV and CDR2 is YYDKDF (reference sequence). V was clipped by 5 bases and J by 4 bases; unmatched bases: 8. The CDR3 sequence is 16 residues long. The whole variable domain, filled in from reference TRBV15 and TRBJ1-3, reads DAMVIQNPRYQVTQFGKPVTLSCSQTLNHNVMYWYQQKSSQAPKLLFHYYDKDFNNEADTPDNFQSRRPNTSFCFLDIRSPGLGDTAMYLCATSRRQGAIGNTIYFGEGSWLTVV.

This sequence joins TRBV28 and TRBJ2-1; D gene uncertain. V was pared by 6 bases and J by 6 bases, with 15 bases between. CDR1 and CDR2 (germline): MDHEN, SYDVKM. The CDR3 consists of 14 residues. DNA for the CDR3: TGTGCCAGCAGCTTGGGTGGGCCTTTCAATGAGCAGTTCTTC. Its translation: CASSLGGPFNEQFF.

V gene TRBV28 combines with J gene TRBJ2-6; D not resolved. Per germline, CDR1 MDHEN and CDR2 SYDVKM. The CDR3 runs 15 residues. V lost 3 bases, J lost 0 bases, and 6 bases lay in between. CDR3 nucleotide sequence: TGTGCCAGCAGTTTCGGGTTCTCTGGGGCCAACGTCCTGACTTTC. This sequence encodes CASSFGFSGANVLTF.